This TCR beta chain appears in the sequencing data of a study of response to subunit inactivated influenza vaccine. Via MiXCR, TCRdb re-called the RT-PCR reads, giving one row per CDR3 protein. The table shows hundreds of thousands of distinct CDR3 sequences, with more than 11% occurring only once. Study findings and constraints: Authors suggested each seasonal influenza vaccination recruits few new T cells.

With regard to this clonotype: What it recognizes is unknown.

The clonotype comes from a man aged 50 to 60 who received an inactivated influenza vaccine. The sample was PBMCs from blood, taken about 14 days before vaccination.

The CDR3 nucleotides read TGCAGCGCGCAGTTACTTTCCGGGACAGGCTCCTACGAGCAGTACTTC. Translation gives CSAQLLSGTGSYEQYF. The rearrangement joins TRBV29-1 to TRBJ2-7; TRBD1 matches 8 bases. J lost 0 bases, V lost 7 bases, and 14 bases had no gene match. Germline V lookup: CDR1 SQVTM, CDR2 ANQGSEA. The CDR3 loop spans 16 amino acids.